These T cell receptor beta chains were read from a single sample in a study of response to subunit inactivated influenza vaccine. TCRdb re-analysed the RT-PCR reads in MiXCR, keeping a single row per CDR3 protein. The table records around 530,000 distinct CDR3 sequences, 12% of them present only once. Material: PBMCs from blood, obtained on the day of vaccination. These receptors all come from a man between 50 and 59 years old who received an inactivated influenza vaccine. The CDR3 runs from the conserved cysteine through the conserved F or W. Each record gives: clone size, D gene, J gene, V gene, CDR3 protein, CDR3 DNA. D genes are given only for firm matches. A clone size is listed for some rows: how often the clone was seen (once, few, many), or a class if it is expanded.

clone size: .
D gene: TRBD1
J gene: TRBJ2-3
V gene: TRBV6-2/TRBV6-3
CDR3 protein: CASSYVGTAPPQYF
CDR3 DNA: TGTGCCAGCAGTTACGTTGGGACAGCTCCCCCGCAGTATTTT

clone size: many
D gene: .
J gene: TRBJ2-3
V gene: TRBV5-1
CDR3 protein: CASSLGSLADLTDTQYF
CDR3 DNA: TGCGCCAGCAGCTTGGGGAGTTTGGCAGACCTAACAGATACGCAGTATTTT

clone size: .
D gene: .
J gene: TRBJ2-3
V gene: TRBV5-1
CDR3 protein: CASSLARGLISSSDTQYF
CDR3 DNA: TGCGCCAGCAGCTTGGCCAGGGGACTCATAAGCTCGTCAGATACGCAGTATTTT

clone size: many
D gene: TRBD1
J gene: TRBJ1-5
V gene: TRBV5-6
CDR3 protein: CASSLGGTGIAGPQHF
CDR3 DNA: TGTGCCAGCAGCTTGGGTGGGACAGGGATAGCAGGGCCCCAGCATTTT

clone size: many
D gene: TRBD2
J gene: TRBJ2-1
V gene: TRBV20-1
CDR3 protein: CSALPTSGISDEQFF
CDR3 DNA: TGCAGTGCACTTCCCACTAGCGGGATTTCCGATGAGCAGTTCTTC

clone size: .
D gene: TRBD2
J gene: TRBJ2-1
V gene: TRBV7-9
CDR3 protein: CASSLAWREGQGNEQFF
CDR3 DNA: TGTGCCAGCAGCTTAGCGTGGCGGGAGGGCCAAGGCAATGAGCAGTTCTTC

clone size: .
D gene: TRBD2
J gene: TRBJ2-3
V gene: TRBV20-1
CDR3 protein: CSGGREGLSDTQYF
CDR3 DNA: TGCAGTGGAGGACGGGAGGGACTGTCCGATACGCAGTATTTT

clone size: .
D gene: .
J gene: TRBJ1-2
V gene: TRBV4-3
CDR3 protein: CASSQDGGGDYGYTF
CDR3 DNA: TGCGCCAGCAGCCAAGATGGGGGCGGTGACTATGGCTACACCTTC

clone size: .
D gene: TRBD1
J gene: TRBJ2-1
V gene: TRBV12-3/TRBV12-4
CDR3 protein: CASSTPGTGDNF
CDR3 DNA: TGTGCCAGCAGTACCCCCGGGACAGGGGACAACTTC

clone size: .
D gene: TRBD2
J gene: TRBJ2-1
V gene: TRBV29-1
CDR3 protein: CSVSTSGSYNEQFF
CDR3 DNA: TGCAGCGTTTCGACTAGCGGCTCCTACAATGAGCAGTTCTTC

clone size: few
D gene: TRBD2
J gene: TRBJ2-2
V gene: TRBV6-2/TRBV6-3
CDR3 protein: CASSYGRMKSGSGRTGELFF
CDR3 DNA: TGTGCCAGCAGTTACGGTCGCATGAAGAGCGGGAGTGGTCGGACCGGGGAGCTGTTTTTT

clone size: few
D gene: .
J gene: TRBJ2-7
V gene: TRBV18
CDR3 protein: CASSQNDYEQYF
CDR3 DNA: TGTGCCAGCTCACAGAATGACTACGAGCAGTACTTC

clone size: many
D gene: .
J gene: TRBJ2-7
V gene: TRBV5-1
CDR3 protein: CASSLSGNSYEQYF
CDR3 DNA: TGCGCCAGCAGCTTATCAGGGAACTCCTACGAGCAGTACTTC

clone size: few
D gene: TRBD1
J gene: TRBJ2-7
V gene: TRBV4-1
CDR3 protein: CASSAGQATSYEQYF
CDR3 DNA: TGCGCCAGCAGCGCGGGACAGGCGACCTCCTACGAGCAGTACTTC

clone size: .
D gene: .
J gene: TRBJ2-4
V gene: TRBV29-1
CDR3 protein: CSVDSGQGRNIQYF
CDR3 DNA: TGCAGCGTCGACTCAGGACAAGGCCGAAACATTCAGTACTTC

clone size: .
D gene: .
J gene: TRBJ2-3
V gene: TRBV7-2
CDR3 protein: CASSPPGTGRTDTQYF
CDR3 DNA: TGTGCCAGCAGCCCACCTGGGACTGGCCGCACAGATACGCAGTATTTT

clone size: few
D gene: .
J gene: TRBJ2-7
V gene: TRBV6-5
CDR3 protein: CASSYSSGAGPEGQYF
CDR3 DNA: TGTGCCAGCAGTTACTCGAGTGGAGCAGGGCCCGAGGGGCAGTACTTC

clone size: few
D gene: .
J gene: TRBJ2-3
V gene: TRBV20-1
CDR3 protein: CSARDRGRGPVSRRGTQYF
CDR3 DNA: TGCAGTGCTAGAGACCGTGGGCGTGGGCCGGTTTCTCGCCGGGGTACGCAGTATTTT

clone size: .
D gene: TRBD1
J gene: TRBJ2-3
V gene: TRBV7-9
CDR3 protein: CASSPWTGKTDTQYF
CDR3 DNA: TGTGCCAGCAGCCCTTGGACAGGGAAGACAGATACGCAGTATTTT

clone size: many
D gene: .
J gene: TRBJ2-7
V gene: TRBV12-3/TRBV12-4
CDR3 protein: CASSLASLSYEQYF
CDR3 DNA: TGTGCCAGCAGCTTGGCTTCCCTCTCCTACGAGCAGTACTTC

clone size: many
D gene: TRBD1
J gene: TRBJ2-1
V gene: TRBV5-1
CDR3 protein: CASSLGQGAGNEQFF
CDR3 DNA: TGCGCCAGCAGCTTGGGACAGGGGGCTGGAAATGAGCAGTTCTTC

clone size: few
D gene: .
J gene: TRBJ2-1
V gene: TRBV5-1
CDR3 protein: CASSLEHAGQFF
CDR3 DNA: TGCGCCAGCAGCTTGGAACATGCAGGGCAGTTCTTC

clone size: .
D gene: TRBD2
J gene: TRBJ2-2
V gene: TRBV7-3
CDR3 protein: CASTSGRTGGELFF
CDR3 DNA: TGTGCCAGCACTAGCGGGAGGACGGGCGGGGAGCTGTTTTTT

clone size: .
D gene: TRBD1
J gene: TRBJ2-7
V gene: TRBV7-2
CDR3 protein: CASSRSGQGVNYEQYF
CDR3 DNA: TGTGCCAGCAGCAGAAGTGGACAGGGAGTTAACTACGAGCAGTACTTC

clone size: .
D gene: TRBD1
J gene: TRBJ2-1
V gene: TRBV27
CDR3 protein: CASSLSLGQGENEQFF
CDR3 DNA: TGTGCCAGCAGTTTATCGCTGGGACAGGGCGAGAATGAGCAGTTCTTC

clone size: .
D gene: .
J gene: TRBJ1-4
V gene: TRBV12-3/TRBV12-4
CDR3 protein: CASSLWAANNEKLFF
CDR3 DNA: TGTGCCAGCAGTTTATGGGCAGCCAATAATGAAAAACTGTTTTTT

clone size: .
D gene: .
J gene: TRBJ2-2
V gene: TRBV14
CDR3 protein: CASSRAIGAPGELFF
CDR3 DNA: TGTGCCAGCAGCCGGGCTATAGGGGCCCCCGGGGAGCTGTTTTTT

clone size: .
D gene: .
J gene: TRBJ1-1
V gene: TRBV7-9
CDR3 protein: CASSLEMKGEAFF
CDR3 DNA: TGTGCCAGCAGCTTAGAAATGAAAGGAGAAGCTTTCTTT

clone size: .
D gene: .
J gene: TRBJ2-3
V gene: TRBV27
CDR3 protein: CASSFQGLVTDTQYF
CDR3 DNA: TGTGCCAGCAGTTTTCAGGGTTTGGTTACAGATACGCAGTATTTT

clone size: many
D gene: .
J gene: TRBJ2-1
V gene: TRBV7-9
CDR3 protein: CASSFDIGSGVDEQFF
CDR3 DNA: TGTGCCAGCAGCTTTGATATCGGGAGCGGTGTGGATGAGCAGTTCTTC

clone size: .
D gene: TRBD1
J gene: TRBJ2-3
V gene: TRBV3-1
CDR3 protein: CASSESDRGGTDTQYF
CDR3 DNA: TGTGCCAGCAGCGAATCTGACAGGGGTGGAACAGATACGCAGTATTTT

clone size: .
D gene: TRBD2
J gene: TRBJ2-5
V gene: TRBV4-3
CDR3 protein: CASSQDWLAGAGETQYF
CDR3 DNA: TGCGCCAGCAGCCAAGATTGGCTAGCGGGAGCGGGAGAGACCCAGTACTTC

clone size: few
D gene: .
J gene: TRBJ1-2
V gene: TRBV11-2
CDR3 protein: CASRKPGLVYGYTF
CDR3 DNA: TGTGCCAGCAGGAAACCAGGGTTAGTCTATGGCTACACCTTC

clone size: many
D gene: .
J gene: TRBJ2-5
V gene: TRBV28
CDR3 protein: CASSFAGQLQETQYF
CDR3 DNA: TGTGCCAGCAGTTTCGCGGGACAGCTTCAAGAGACCCAGTACTTC

clone size: few
D gene: TRBD2
J gene: TRBJ2-1
V gene: TRBV20-1
CDR3 protein: CSAREGLASSYNEQFF
CDR3 DNA: TGCAGTGCTAGAGAGGGACTAGCGTCGTCCTACAATGAGCAGTTCTTC

clone size: .
D gene: .
J gene: TRBJ1-1
V gene: TRBV18
CDR3 protein: CASSWEVNGEAFF
CDR3 DNA: TGTGCCAGCTCATGGGAGGTTAATGGTGAAGCTTTCTTT

clone size: few
D gene: TRBD1
J gene: TRBJ2-3
V gene: TRBV29-1
CDR3 protein: CSVYPGQITDTQYF
CDR3 DNA: TGCAGCGTTTATCCGGGACAGATCACAGATACGCAGTATTTT

clone size: .
D gene: TRBD2
J gene: TRBJ2-2
V gene: TRBV7-6
CDR3 protein: CASSLAGLAEYTGELFF
CDR3 DNA: TGTGCCAGCAGCTTAGCAGGACTAGCGGAGTACACCGGGGAGCTGTTTTTT

clone size: many
D gene: .
J gene: TRBJ1-3
V gene: TRBV12-3/TRBV12-4
CDR3 protein: CASSFLGAAGNTIYF
CDR3 DNA: TGTGCCAGCAGTTTTTTGGGGGCAGCTGGAAACACCATATATTTT

clone size: few
D gene: TRBD2
J gene: TRBJ2-7
V gene: TRBV5-1
CDR3 protein: CASSLVSGGDYEQYF
CDR3 DNA: TGCGCCAGCAGCTTGGTTAGCGGGGGGGACTACGAGCAGTACTTC

clone size: .
D gene: TRBD2
J gene: TRBJ2-7
V gene: TRBV2
CDR3 protein: CASSELGRYYEQYF
CDR3 DNA: TGTGCCAGCAGTGAACTCGGGAGGTACTACGAGCAGTACTTC

clone size: few
D gene: .
J gene: TRBJ1-3
V gene: TRBV12-3/TRBV12-4
CDR3 protein: CASTSWAAAGNTIYF
CDR3 DNA: TGTGCCAGTACAAGTTGGGCGGCGGCTGGAAACACCATATATTTT

clone size: few
D gene: TRBD2
J gene: TRBJ2-7
V gene: TRBV7-9
CDR3 protein: CASSLLGREKGEQYF
CDR3 DNA: TGTGCCAGCAGCTTATTAGGGCGGGAGAAGGGCGAGCAGTACTTC

clone size: few
D gene: TRBD1
J gene: TRBJ2-1
V gene: TRBV10-3
CDR3 protein: CAIRGTATYNEQFF
CDR3 DNA: TGTGCCATCAGAGGGACAGCCACCTACAATGAGCAGTTCTTC

clone size: .
D gene: .
J gene: TRBJ2-7
V gene: TRBV7-9
CDR3 protein: CASSSSTGILPYEQYF
CDR3 DNA: TGTGCCAGCAGCTCCTCGACAGGAATCTTGCCCTACGAGCAGTACTTC

clone size: .
D gene: .
J gene: TRBJ1-1
V gene: TRBV3-1
CDR3 protein: CASSQDEGGKMNTEAFF
CDR3 DNA: TGTGCCAGCAGCCAAGACGAGGGGGGAAAGATGAACACTGAAGCTTTCTTT

clone size: few
D gene: TRBD2
J gene: TRBJ2-3
V gene: TRBV18
CDR3 protein: CASSLTSGRGTDTQYF
CDR3 DNA: TGTGCCAGCTCACTAACTAGCGGGAGAGGGACAGATACGCAGTATTTT

clone size: few
D gene: TRBD1
J gene: TRBJ1-1
V gene: TRBV5-1
CDR3 protein: CASTYGTGIMNTEAFF
CDR3 DNA: TGCGCCAGCACCTACGGGACAGGGATTATGAACACTGAAGCTTTCTTT

clone size: .
D gene: TRBD2
J gene: TRBJ2-3
V gene: TRBV14
CDR3 protein: CASSPLGGRDADTQYF
CDR3 DNA: TGTGCCAGCAGTCCATTGGGGGGGAGAGACGCAGATACGCAGTATTTT

clone size: .
D gene: TRBD2
J gene: TRBJ2-7
V gene: TRBV12-3/TRBV12-4
CDR3 protein: CASSSVAGGSLRYEQYF
CDR3 DNA: TGTGCCAGCAGCTCAGTAGCGGGGGGGTCCCTTCGCTACGAGCAGTACTTC